This TCR beta chain was found in a study of T cell responses to AZD1222 COVID-19 vaccine. Study-wide findings and caveats: Recipients of AZD1222 seropositive at baseline numbered only 5 to 7. All repertoire sampling was performed exclusively after the peak T cell response. In the spike-specific TCR repertoire, nearly half reportedly target unmutated variant regions. The donor group comprised mostly white British people and more females; the analysis possibly underestimated clonal diversity.

Germline CDR1 is SGHAT and CDR2 is FQNNGV. The CDR3 extends over 17 amino acids. The V end was cut by 1 base, the J end by 2 bases, with 14 bases between. Generated by immunoSEQ multiplex PCR, the TCRdb table keeps only in-frame clones and is missing some. Of under 200,000 clones detected, about nine tenths appear once; the ten largest clones hold around 1.5%. A single count supports this clone. Its antigen remains unidentified. The V call is TRBV11-2, the J call TRBJ2-2; no clear D gene. The clonotype comes from an adult in good health. Sample: peripheral blood, taken on day 0 of AZD1222 vaccination. CDR3 protein: CASSLGADWRNTGELFF. The CDR3 coding sequence is TGTGCCAGCAGCTTAGGGGCCGACTGGCGCAACACCGGGGAGCTGTTTTTT.